The clone carrying this T cell receptor (beta chain) has just a few counts. Its antigen remains unidentified. A much larger clonotype is one base distant, so this may be a read error. Live CD3+CD8+TCRalphabeta+ cells were sorted into four subsets by PD-1 and/or TIGIT. Each library started from around 15 ng of total RNA using the QIAseq Immune Repertoire TCR panel. TCRdb redid the calling of the reads with MiXCR, one entry per CDR3 protein. The sample lists about 840 distinct CDR3 sequences, approximately 7% occurring once. This entry comes from a study of circulating CD8 cells and anti-PD-1 response in melanoma. Study as a whole: Six of 13 patients had prior targeted therapy or immunotherapy; seven did not. Responders had complete or partial responses; non-responders had stable or progressive disease. Study conclusions and caveats: PD-1 and DPOS subsets showed similar, higher clonality than DNEG. Under 8% of TRB clonotypes were shared between subsets at M1.

The ends were cut back, 1 base at V and 7 bases at J, with 16 bases in the middle. This CDR3 comprises 15 residues. Germline V gives CDR1 MGHDK, CDR2 SYGVNS. The sequenced sample was CD8+ T cells from PBMCs, obtained at baseline or after one month of anti-PD-1 therapy (not recorded which). This TCR derives from a human donor with melanoma. The chain recombines TRBV25-1 with TRBJ1-2; D is unresolved. CDR3 nucleotide sequence: TGTGCCAGCAGTGAATCGGGCATCGTCTCATGTGGCTACACCTTC. The encoded protein is CASSESGIVSCGYTF.